The 12 T cell receptor beta chains listed next were all sequenced from one sample in a study of blood T cell repertoires in COVID-19. The method was immunoSEQ multiplex PCR; TCRdb's version includes in-frame clones alone and lacks a portion of them. The sample gives approximately 320,000 clones, 75% to 85% of which show up once; around 7.2% is in the top ten. Sequencing was performed on peripheral blood. These TCRs come from a human donor in a cohort sampled during active COVID-19.

The chain employs TRBV6-5 and TRBJ1-6; 8 bases agree with TRBD1. This CDR3 region has 15 residues. V lost 7 bases, J lost 9 bases, and 11 bases stayed unmatched. Looked up from germline, CDR1 is MNHEY and CDR2 is SVGAGI. The CDR3 is CASTRDRGGISPLHF. The CDR3 region has the DNA TGTGCCAGCACCCGAGACAGGGGCGGTATTTCACCCCTCCACTTT.

This clone was recorded once. This chain's CDR3 is CASSLGQGRLWGYTF. The CDR3 DNA follows: TGTGCCAGCAGTTTGGGACAGGGAAGATTGTGGGGCTACACCTTC. J is TRBJ1-2 and V is TRBV28, with TRBD1 matching 9 bases. The CDR3 totals 15 residues. CDR1 and CDR2 from the germline V gene are MDHEN and SYDVKM. V lost 3 bases to trimming and J lost 8 bases; unmatched junction nucleotides: 10.

The chain carries TRBV20-1 and TRBJ2-2, with 8 nucleotides matching TRBD1. V lost 3 bases, J lost 11 bases, and 5 bases stayed unmatched. This CDR3 is built from 12 residues. The V gene's germline CDR1 is DFQATT and CDR2 SNEGSKA (reference sequence). The CDR3 loop is CSASQGAGELFF. CDR3 in DNA: TGCAGTGCTAGTCAGGGGGCAGGAGAGCTGTTTTTT.

The chain employs TRBV29-1 and TRBJ1-1; D unresolved. The CDR3 totals 11 residues. V was trimmed by 2 bases and J by 6 bases, leaving 7 bases between them. CDR1 is SQVTM, CDR2 ANQGSEA, per germline. The CDR3 DNA follows: TGCAGCGTTGAAATCTCGGCTGAAGCTTTCTTT. Protein sequence: CSVEISAEAFF.

In this sample, this clone turned up once. This chain connects TRBV29-1 to TRBJ1-1; maybe TRBD1 (5 bases). The CDR3 is 12 amino acids. V was cut by 4 bases and J by 5 bases, with 11 bases left in between. The V gene's germline CDR1 is SQVTM and CDR2 ANQGSEA. The DNA of the CDR3 is TGCAGCGTTGGAAGGGGTGGTACTGAAGCTTTCTTT. This sequence encodes CSVGRGGTEAFF.

The chain combines TRBV6-6 with TRBJ2-1; 9 bases line up with TRBD1. The germline CDR1 and CDR2 sequences are MNHNY and SVGAGI (reference sequence). The CDR3 length is 16 residues. With V trimmed by 7 bases and J by 7 bases, 14 bases remained unmatched. CDR3 sequence reads: CASTLMAGQGKNEQFF. CDR3 nucleotide sequence: TGTGCCAGCACCCTAATGGCGGGACAGGGTAAGAATGAGCAGTTCTTC.

This sequence joins TRBV2 and TRBJ1-4; TRBD1 agrees at 9 bases. From germline, CDR1 is SNHLY and CDR2 FYNNEI. This CDR3 region has 15 residues. CDR3 in DNA: TGTGCTAAAAGCAGTGACAGGGGGACCGCGAGGGAACTGTTTTTT. Translation gives CAKSSDRGTARELFF.

The chain has TRBV4-1 and TRBJ2-2; 10 nucleotides agree with TRBD1. The CDR3 has 15 residues. CDR1 is MGHRA, CDR2 YSYEKL, per germline. The V segment lost 5 bases and the J segment 5 bases; nucleotides outside the gene matches: 5. For the CDR3, the DNA is TGCGCCAGCAGCTCGAGACAGGGGGCGACCGGGGAGCTGTTTTTT. Protein product: CASSSRQGATGELFF.

The J gene is TRBJ2-1, the V gene TRBV19, with a weak D call TRBD1 (5 bases). CDR3 length: 18 residues. CDR1 and CDR2 from the germline V gene are LNHDA and SQIVND (reference sequence). The ends were cut back, 4 bases at V and 0 bases at J, with 19 bases in the middle. The CDR3 coding sequence is TGTGCCAGTAGTAGCCATTTTAGGGGAACGAACTCCTACAATGAGCAGTTCTTC. Translation: CASSSHFRGTNSYNEQFF.

The chain has TRBV30 and TRBJ1-1; D is undetermined. The CDR3 extends over 14 amino acids. Trimming shortened V by 1 base and J by 0 bases, and 9 bases separated the two germline ends. Germline CDR1 is GTSNPN and CDR2 is SVGIG (reference sequence). CDR3 DNA: TGTGCCTGGAGTGGAAGCGGGTTGAACACTGAAGCTTTCTTT. Translating gives CAWSGSGLNTEAFF.

The genes are TRBV6-2 or TRBV6-3 and TRBJ1-2, with TRBD1 matching 9 bases. Germline CDR1 is MNHEY and CDR2 is SVGEGT. The CDR3 contains 15 residues. V was clipped by 2 bases and J by 7 bases; unmatched bases: 8. The CDR3: CASSYTGQGTGGYTF. CDR3 nucleotides: TGTGCCAGCAGTTACACCGGACAGGGGACAGGTGGCTACACCTTC.

The rearrangement uses TRBV10-1 and TRBJ1-1; D might be TRBD1 (6 bases). The V gene lost 5 bases and the J gene lost 1 base, with 11 bases spanning the gap. The CDR3 sequence is 14 residues long. In germline, CDR1 is WNHNN, CDR2 SYGVQD (reference sequence). The CDR3 DNA sequence: TGCGCCAGCAGTCATGGACAGAGGAACACTGAAGCTTTCTTT. It specifies CASSHGQRNTEAFF.